The clone carrying this T cell receptor beta chain was recorded many times. This entry is derived from a study of blood T cells in healthy people across ages. A J-beta primer mix and a sample-barcoded 5' primer were used in a second PCR of roughly 7 to 12 cycles. From each sample, at least 3 million paired-end reads containing CDR3 were obtained. Each CDR3 protein is one row after TCRdb ran MiXCR on the 5' RACE reads. This table has over a million distinct CDR3 sequences, 35% to 55% appearing once. The TCR originated in an older woman in good health. Sequenced material: blood.

CDR3 in DNA: TGTGCCAGCAGCGTTGGTACGTCCTACGAGCAGTACTTC. The encoded protein is CASSVGTSYEQYF. This sequence joins TRBV9 and TRBJ2-7, with D unclear. CDR1 and CDR2 (germline): SGDLS, YYNGEE. Trimming left V 2 bases short and J 1 base short, with 7 bases between. The CDR3 has 13 amino acids.